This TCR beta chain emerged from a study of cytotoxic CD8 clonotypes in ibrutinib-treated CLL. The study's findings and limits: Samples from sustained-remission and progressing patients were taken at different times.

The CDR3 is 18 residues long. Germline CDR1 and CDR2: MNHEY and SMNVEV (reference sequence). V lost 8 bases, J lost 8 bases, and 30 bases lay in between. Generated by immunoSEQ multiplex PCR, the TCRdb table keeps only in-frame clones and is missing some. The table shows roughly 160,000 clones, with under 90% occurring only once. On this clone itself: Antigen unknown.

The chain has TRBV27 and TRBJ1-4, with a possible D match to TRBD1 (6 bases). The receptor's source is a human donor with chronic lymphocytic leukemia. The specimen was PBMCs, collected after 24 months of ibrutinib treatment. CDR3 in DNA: TGTGCCAGCGGCCCTCAGGGTGCGGGGGGCGGATTAAACGAAAAACTGTTTTTT. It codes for CASGPQGAGGGLNEKLFF.